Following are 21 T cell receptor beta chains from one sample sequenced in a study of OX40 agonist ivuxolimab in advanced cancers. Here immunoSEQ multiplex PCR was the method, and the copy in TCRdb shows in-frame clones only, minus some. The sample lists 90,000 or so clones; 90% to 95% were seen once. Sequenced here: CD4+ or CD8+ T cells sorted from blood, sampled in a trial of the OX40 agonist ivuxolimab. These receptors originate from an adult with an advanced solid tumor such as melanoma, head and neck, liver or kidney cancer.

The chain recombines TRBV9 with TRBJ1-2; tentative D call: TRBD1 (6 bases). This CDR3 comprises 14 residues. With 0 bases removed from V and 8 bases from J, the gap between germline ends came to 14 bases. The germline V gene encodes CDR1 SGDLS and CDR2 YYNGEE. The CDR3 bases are TGTGCCAGCAGCGTAGCTGAGGGGGTGGGCGGCTACACCTTC. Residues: CASSVAEGVGGYTF.

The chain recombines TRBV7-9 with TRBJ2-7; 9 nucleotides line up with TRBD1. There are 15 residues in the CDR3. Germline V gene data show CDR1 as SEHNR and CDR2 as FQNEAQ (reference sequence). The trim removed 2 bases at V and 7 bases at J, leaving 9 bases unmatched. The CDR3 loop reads CASSLRGTGKGEQYF. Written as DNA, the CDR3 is TGTGCCAGCAGCTTACGAGGGACAGGGAAGGGGGAGCAGTACTTC.

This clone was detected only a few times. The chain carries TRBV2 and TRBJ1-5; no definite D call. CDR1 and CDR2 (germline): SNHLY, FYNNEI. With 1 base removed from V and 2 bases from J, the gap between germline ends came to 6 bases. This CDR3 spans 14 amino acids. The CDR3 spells CASSEEYGNQPQHF. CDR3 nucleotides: TGTGCCAGCAGTGAAGAATACGGCAATCAGCCCCAGCATTTT.

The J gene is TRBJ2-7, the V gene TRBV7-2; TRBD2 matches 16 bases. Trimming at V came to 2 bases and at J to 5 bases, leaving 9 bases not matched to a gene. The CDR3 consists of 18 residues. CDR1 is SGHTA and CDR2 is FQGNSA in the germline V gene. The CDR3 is CASSLTVPGLAGGHEQYF. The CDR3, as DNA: TGTGCCAGCAGCTTAACCGTCCCGGGACTAGCGGGAGGGCACGAGCAGTACTTC. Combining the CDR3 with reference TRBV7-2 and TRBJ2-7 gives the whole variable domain GAGVSQSPSNKVTEKGKDVELRCDPISGHTALYWYRQSLGQGLEFLIYFQGNSAPDKSGLPSDRFSAERTGGSVSTLTIQRTQQEDSAVYLCASSLTVPGLAGGHEQYFGPGTRLTVT.

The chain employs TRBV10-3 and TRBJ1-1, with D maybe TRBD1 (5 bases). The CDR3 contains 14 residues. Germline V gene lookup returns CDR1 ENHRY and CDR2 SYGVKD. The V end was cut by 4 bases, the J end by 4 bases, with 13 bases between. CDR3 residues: CAISGRGQGTEAFF. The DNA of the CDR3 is TGTGCCATCAGTGGCCGGGGCCAGGGCACTGAAGCTTTCTTT.

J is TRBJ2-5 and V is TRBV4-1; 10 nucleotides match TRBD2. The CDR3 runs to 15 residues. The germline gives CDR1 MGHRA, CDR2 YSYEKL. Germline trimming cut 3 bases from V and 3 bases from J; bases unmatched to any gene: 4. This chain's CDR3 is CASSQSLAGEETQYF. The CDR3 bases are TGCGCCAGCAGCCAGTCCCTAGCGGGAGAAGAGACCCAGTACTTC.

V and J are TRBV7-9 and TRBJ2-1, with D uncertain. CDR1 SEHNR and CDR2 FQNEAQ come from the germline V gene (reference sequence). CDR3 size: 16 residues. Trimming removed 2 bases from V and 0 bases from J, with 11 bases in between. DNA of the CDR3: TGTGCCAGCAGCTTACTAGAATGGTTCTCCTACAATGAGCAGTTCTTC. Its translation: CASSLLEWFSYNEQFF. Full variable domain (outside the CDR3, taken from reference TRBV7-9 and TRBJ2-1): DTGVSQNPRHKITKRGQNVTFRCDPISEHNRLYWYRQTLGQGPEFLTYFQNEAQLEKSRLLSDRFSAERPKGSFSTLEIQRTEQGDSAMYLCASSLLEWFSYNEQFFGPGTRLTVL.

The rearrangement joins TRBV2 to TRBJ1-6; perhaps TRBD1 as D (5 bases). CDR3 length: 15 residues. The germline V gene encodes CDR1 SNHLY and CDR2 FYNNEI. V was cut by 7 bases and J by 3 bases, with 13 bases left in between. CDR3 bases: TGTGCCAGCACATGGGACCAACTCTATAATTCACCCCTCCACTTT. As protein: CASTWDQLYNSPLHF.

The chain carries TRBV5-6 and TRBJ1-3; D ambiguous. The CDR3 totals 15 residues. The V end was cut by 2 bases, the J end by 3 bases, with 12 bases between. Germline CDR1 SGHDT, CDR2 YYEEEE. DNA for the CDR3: TGTGCCAGCAGCTTAGGTCGAGAGATTGGAAACACCATATATTTT. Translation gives CASSLGREIGNTIYF.

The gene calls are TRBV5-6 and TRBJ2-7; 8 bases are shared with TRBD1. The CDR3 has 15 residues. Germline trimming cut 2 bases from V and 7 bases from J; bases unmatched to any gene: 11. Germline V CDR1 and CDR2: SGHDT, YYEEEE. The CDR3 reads CASSFGLQGAREQYF. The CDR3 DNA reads TGTGCCAGCAGCTTTGGCCTCCAGGGGGCAAGGGAGCAGTACTTC. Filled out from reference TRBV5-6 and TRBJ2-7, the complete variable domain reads DAGVTQSPTHLIKTRGQQVTLRCSPKSGHDTVSWYQQALGQGPQFIFQYYEEEERQRGNFPDRFSGHQFPNYSSELNVNALLLGDSALYLCASSFGLQGAREQYFGPGTRLTVT.

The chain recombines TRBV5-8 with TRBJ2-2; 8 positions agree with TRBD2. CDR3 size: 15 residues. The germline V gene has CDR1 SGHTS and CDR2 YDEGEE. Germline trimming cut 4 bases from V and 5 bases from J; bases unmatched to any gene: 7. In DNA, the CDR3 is TGTGCCAGCAGCCTTGACGGGAGGGGGACCGGGGAGCTGTTTTTT. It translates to CASSLDGRGTGELFF.

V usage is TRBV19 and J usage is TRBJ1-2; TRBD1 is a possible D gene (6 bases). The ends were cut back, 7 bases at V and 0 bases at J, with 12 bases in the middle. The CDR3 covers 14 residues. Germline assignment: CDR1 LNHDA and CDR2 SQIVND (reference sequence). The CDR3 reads CASKPGEPNYGYTF. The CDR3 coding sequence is TGTGCCAGTAAACCAGGGGAACCTAACTATGGCTACACCTTC.

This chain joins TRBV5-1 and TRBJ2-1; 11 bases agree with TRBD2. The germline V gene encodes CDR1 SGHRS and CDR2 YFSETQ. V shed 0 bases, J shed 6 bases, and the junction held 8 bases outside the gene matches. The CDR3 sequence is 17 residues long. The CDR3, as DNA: TGCGCCAGCAGCTTGGCCGCCACTAGCGGGAGTACCAATGAGCAGTTCTTC. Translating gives CASSLAATSGSTNEQFF. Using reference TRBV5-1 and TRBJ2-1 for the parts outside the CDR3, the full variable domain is KAGVTQTPRYLIKTRGQQVTLSCSPISGHRSVSWYQQTPGQGLQFLFEYFSETQRNKGNFPGRFSGRQFSNSRSEMNVSTLELGDSALYLCASSLAATSGSTNEQFFGPGTRLTVL.

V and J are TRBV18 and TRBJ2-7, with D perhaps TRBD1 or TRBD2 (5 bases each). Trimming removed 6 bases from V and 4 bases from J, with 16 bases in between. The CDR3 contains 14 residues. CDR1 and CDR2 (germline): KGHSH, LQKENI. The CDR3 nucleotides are TGTGCCAGCTCTCCGGGACGGCCAACTTACGAGCAGTACTTC. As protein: CASSPGRPTYEQYF.

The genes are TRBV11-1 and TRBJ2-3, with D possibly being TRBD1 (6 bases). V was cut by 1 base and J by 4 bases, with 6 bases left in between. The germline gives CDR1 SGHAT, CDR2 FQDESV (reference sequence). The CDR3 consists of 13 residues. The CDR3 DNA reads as TGTGCCAGCAGCTTAGGGACAGCAGATACGCAGTATTTT. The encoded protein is CASSLGTADTQYF. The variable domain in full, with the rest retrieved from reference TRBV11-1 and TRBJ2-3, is EAEVAQSPRYKITEKSQAVAFWCDPISGHATLYWYRQILGQGPELLVQFQDESVVDDSQLPKDRFSAERLKGVDSTLKIQPAELGDSAMYLCASSLGTADTQYFGPGTRLTVL.

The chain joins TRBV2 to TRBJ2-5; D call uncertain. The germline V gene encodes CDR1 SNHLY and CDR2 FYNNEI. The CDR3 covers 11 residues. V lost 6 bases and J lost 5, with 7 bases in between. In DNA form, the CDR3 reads TGTGCCAGCAGACAAACGGAGACCCAGTACTTC. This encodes CASRQTETQYF. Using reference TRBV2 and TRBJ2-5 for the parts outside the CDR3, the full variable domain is EPEVTQTPSHQVTQMGQEVILRCVPISNHLYFYWYRQILGQKVEFLVSFYNNEISEKSEIFDDQFSVERPDGSNFTLKIRSTKLEDSAMYFCASRQTETQYFGPGTRLLVL.

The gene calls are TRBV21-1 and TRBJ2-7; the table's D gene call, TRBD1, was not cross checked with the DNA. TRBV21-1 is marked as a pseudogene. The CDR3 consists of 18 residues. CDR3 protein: CASTPRCRVVLVGYEQYF. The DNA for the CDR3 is TGTGCCAGCACTCCAAGATGCAGGGTGGTCCTAGTGGGCTACGAGCAGTACTTC.

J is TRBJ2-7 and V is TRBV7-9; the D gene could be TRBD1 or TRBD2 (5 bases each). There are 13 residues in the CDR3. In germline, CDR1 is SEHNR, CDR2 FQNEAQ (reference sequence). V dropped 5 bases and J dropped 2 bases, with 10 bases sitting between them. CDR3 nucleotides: TGTGCCAGCAGCCCGGGACGGGCCTACGAGCAGTACTTC. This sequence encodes CASSPGRAYEQYF.

CDR3 loop: CASSVGQAISGNTIYF. CDR3 coding DNA: TGTGCCAGCAGCGTGGGACAGGCCATCTCTGGAAACACCATATATTTT. This rearrangement joins TRBV11-3 to TRBJ1-3; TRBD1 matches 8 bases. This CDR3 comprises 16 residues. The germline V gene has CDR1 SGHNT and CDR2 YENEEA. Trimming removed 5 bases from V and 0 bases from J; junction bases left unmatched: 6.

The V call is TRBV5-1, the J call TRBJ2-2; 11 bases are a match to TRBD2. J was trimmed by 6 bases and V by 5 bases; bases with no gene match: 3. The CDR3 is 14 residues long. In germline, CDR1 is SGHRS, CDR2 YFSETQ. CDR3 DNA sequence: TGCGCCAGCAGTAGCGGGAGGGCCCCCGGGGAGCTGTTTTTT. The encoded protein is CASSSGRAPGELFF.

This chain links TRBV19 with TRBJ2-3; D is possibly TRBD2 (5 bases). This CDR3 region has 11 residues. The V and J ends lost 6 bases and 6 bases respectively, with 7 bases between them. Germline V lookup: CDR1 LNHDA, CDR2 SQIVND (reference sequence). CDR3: CASRRGDTQYF. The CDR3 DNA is TGTGCCAGTAGACGGGGTGATACGCAGTATTTT. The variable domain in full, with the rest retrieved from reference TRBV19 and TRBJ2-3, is DGGITQSPKYLFRKEGQNVTLSCEQNLNHDAMYWYRQDPGQGLRLIYYSQIVNDFQKGDIAEGYSVSREKKESFPLTVTSAQKNPTAFYLCASRRGDTQYFGPGTRLTVL.